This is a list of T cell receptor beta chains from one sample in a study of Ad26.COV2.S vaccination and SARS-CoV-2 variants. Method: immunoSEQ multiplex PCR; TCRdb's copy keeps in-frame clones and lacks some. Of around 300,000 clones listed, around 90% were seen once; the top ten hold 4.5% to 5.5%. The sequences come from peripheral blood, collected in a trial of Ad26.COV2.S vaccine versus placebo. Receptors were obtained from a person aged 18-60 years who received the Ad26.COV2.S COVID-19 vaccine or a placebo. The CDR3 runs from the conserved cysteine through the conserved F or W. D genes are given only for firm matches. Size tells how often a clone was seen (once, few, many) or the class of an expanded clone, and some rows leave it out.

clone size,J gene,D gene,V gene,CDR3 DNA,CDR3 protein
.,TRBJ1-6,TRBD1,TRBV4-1,TGCGCCAGCAGCGACGGACAGGGGGCTTCACCCCTCCACTTT,CASSDGQGASPLHF
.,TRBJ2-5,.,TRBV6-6,TGTGCCAGCAGTTACTCCTATGACAGGGAGGGCGAGACCCAGTACTTC,CASSYSYDREGETQYF
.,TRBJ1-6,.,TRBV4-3,TGCGCCAGCAGCAAAGAAGGGTTCAATTCACCCCTCCACTTT,CASSKEGFNSPLHF
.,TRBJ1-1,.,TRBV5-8,TGTGCCAGCAGCTTGGTTGGGCGGGGGAGGACTGAAGCTTTCTTT,CASSLVGRGRTEAFF
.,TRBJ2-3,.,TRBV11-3,TGTGCCAGCAGCCCAGGGTTCGGGGCCACAGATACGCAGTATTTT,CASSPGFGATDTQYF
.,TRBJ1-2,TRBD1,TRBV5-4,TGTGCCAGCAGCTTGGCCAAGGGACAGGAGGGTGGCTACACCTTC,CASSLAKGQEGGYTF
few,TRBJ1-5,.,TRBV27,TGTGCCAGCAGTTTAGGAGGTTTTTGGGGCAATCAGCCCCAGCATTTT,CASSLGGFWGNQPQHF
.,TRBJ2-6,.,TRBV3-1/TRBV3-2,TGTGCCAGCAGCCAAGTGACTTCTGGGGCCAACGTCCTGACTTTC,CASSQVTSGANVLTF
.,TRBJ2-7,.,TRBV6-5,TGTGCCAGCAGCTCACCCTACTACGAGCAGTACTTC,CASSSPYYEQYF
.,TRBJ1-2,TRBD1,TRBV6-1,TGTGCCAGCAGTGAAGGGGACAGTTCAAGCTACACCTTC,CASSEGDSSSYTF
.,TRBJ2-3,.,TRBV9,TGTGCCAGCAGCGTAGCTGAAGATACGCAGTATTTT,CASSVAEDTQYF
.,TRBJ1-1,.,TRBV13,TGTGCCAGCAGCGGTCAGGACAGGAACACTGAAGCTTTCTTT,CASSGQDRNTEAFF
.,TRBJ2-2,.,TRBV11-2,TGTGCCAGCAGCTTAACGGACTTTGGGAGCGTCGGGGAGCTGTTTTTT,CASSLTDFGSVGELFF
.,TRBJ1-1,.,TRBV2,TGTGCCAGCAGTGAGGCGAACACTGAAGCTTTCTTT,CASSEANTEAFF
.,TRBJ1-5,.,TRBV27,TGTGCCAGCAGTCCACGGGACACCACAAGGTTTAGCAATCAGCCCCAGCATTTT,CASSPRDTTRFSNQPQHF
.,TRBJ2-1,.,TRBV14,TGTGCCAGCAGCCAAGTATATGGTGAGCAGTTCTTC,CASSQVYGEQFF
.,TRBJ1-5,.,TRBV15,TGTGCCACCAGCACCCTCGGGGGGTTTCAGCCCCAGCATTTT,CATSTLGGFQPQHF
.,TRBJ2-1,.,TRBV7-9,TGTGCCAGCAGCCCGACGACAGGGAGGGGTGAGCAGTTCTTC,CASSPTTGRGEQFF
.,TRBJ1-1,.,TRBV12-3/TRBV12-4,TGTGCCAGCAGTCGGTTGTTGAACACTGAAGCTTTCTTT,CASSRLLNTEAFF
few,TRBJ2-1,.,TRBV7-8,TGTGCCAGCAGCTTTCACAGGAGGGATGAGCAGTTCTTC,CASSFHRRDEQFF
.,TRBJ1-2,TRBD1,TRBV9,TGTGCCAGCAGCGTAGGGGACAGCCTGTATGGCTACACCTTC,CASSVGDSLYGYTF
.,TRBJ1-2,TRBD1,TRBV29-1,TGCAGCGAACTCGGGACAGGGGGGTCTAACTATGGCTACACCTTC,CSELGTGGSNYGYTF
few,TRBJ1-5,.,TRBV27,TGTGCCAGCAGGCGAGGGGGGAGCAATCAGCCCCAGCATTTT,CASRRGGSNQPQHF
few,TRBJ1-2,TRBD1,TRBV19,TGTGCCAGTAGTATCCGTAGGACAGGGGACTATGGCTACACCTTC,CASSIRRTGDYGYTF
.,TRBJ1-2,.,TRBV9,TGTGCCAGCAGCGCCAGACTCGGGCCCTATGGCTACACCTTC,CASSARLGPYGYTF
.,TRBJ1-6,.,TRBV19,TGTGCCACCTCCCCCACCAGGGGCAATAATTCACCCCTCCACTTT,CATSPTRGNNSPLHF
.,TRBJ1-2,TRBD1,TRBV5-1,TGCGCCAGCAGCTGGAACAGGGGGCGAGGTGATGGCTACACCTTC,CASSWNRGRGDGYTF
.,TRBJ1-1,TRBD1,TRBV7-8,TGTGCCAGCAGCTTTAGAGACAGGGTGAACACTGAAGCTTTCTTT,CASSFRDRVNTEAFF
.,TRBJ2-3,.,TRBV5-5,TGTGCCAGCAGCCCAGGACTTTCCACAGATACGCAGTATTTT,CASSPGLSTDTQYF
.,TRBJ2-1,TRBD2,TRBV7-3,TGTGCCAGCAGCTTATCGGCCGGCGGGAGCTCCTACAATGAGCAGTTCTTC,CASSLSAGGSSYNEQFF
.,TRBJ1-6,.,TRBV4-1,TGCGCCAGCAGCCTTCCCCTTCAGGGGAAGGGTTCACCCCTCCACTTT,CASSLPLQGKGSPLHF
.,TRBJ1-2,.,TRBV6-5,TGTGCCACCCGTGGGAGCAGGGAAGAAGGCGGCTACACCTTC,CATRGSREEGGYTF
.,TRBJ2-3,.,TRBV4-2,TGTGCCAGCAGCCAAGAGTTATCCGGCACAGATACGCAGTATTTT,CASSQELSGTDTQYF
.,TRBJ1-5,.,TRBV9,TGTGCCAGCAGCGTAGCTGAAGGGGATTGGCAGCCCCAGCATTTT,CASSVAEGDWQPQHF
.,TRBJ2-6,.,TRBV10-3,TGTGCCATCAGCCCAAGGAGGAGGGGTGGAGGGGCCAACGTCCTGACTTTC,CAISPRRRGGGANVLTF
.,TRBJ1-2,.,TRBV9,TGTGCCAGCAGCGTAGCGGGGGGGGATGGCTACACCTTC,CASSVAGGDGYTF
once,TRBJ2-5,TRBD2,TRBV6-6,TGTGCCAGCAGTGACCCGCGGGGGGCCCAAGAGACCCAGTACTTC,CASSDPRGAQETQYF
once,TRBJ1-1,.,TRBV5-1,TGCGCCAGCAGCTTGGGGGAGGGCGAAGCTTTCTTT,CASSLGEGEAFF
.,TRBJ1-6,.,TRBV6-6,TGTGCCAGCAGCCGAAGGATCGACCGTGAGGGTAATTCACCCCTCCACTTT,CASSRRIDREGNSPLHF
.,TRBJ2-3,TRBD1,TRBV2,TGTGCCAGCAGTAGACAGGGGGCGGATACGCAGTATTTT,CASSRQGADTQYF
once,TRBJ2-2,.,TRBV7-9,TGTGCCAGCAGCCAGGACCGGCAACTCGGGGAGCTGTTTTTT,CASSQDRQLGELFF
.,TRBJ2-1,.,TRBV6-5,TGTGCCAGCAGTTCCTACAGGGACGAGCAGTTCTTC,CASSSYRDEQFF
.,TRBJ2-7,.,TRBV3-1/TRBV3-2,TGTGCCAGCAGCCAAGGCAGCTTGGGGAGCTCCTACGAGCAGTACTTC,CASSQGSLGSSYEQYF
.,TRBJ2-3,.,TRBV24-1,TGTGCCACCAGTGACCCCGGGATGGGCCCAGATACGCAGTATTTT,CATSDPGMGPDTQYF
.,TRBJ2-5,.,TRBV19,TGTGCCAGTAGTCCCTTTTTGCGGGCCGGGGAGACCCAGTACTTC,CASSPFLRAGETQYF
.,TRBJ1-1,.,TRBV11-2,TGTGCCAGCAGCTTTATGAACACTGAAGCTTTCTTT,CASSFMNTEAFF
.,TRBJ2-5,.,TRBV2,TGTGCCAGCACTTGGGGGCCAGGCCAAGAGACCCAGTACTTC,CASTWGPGQETQYF
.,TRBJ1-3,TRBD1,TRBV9,TGTGCCAGCAGCGTGGAGGGACAGGGAAGCACCATATATTTT,CASSVEGQGSTIYF
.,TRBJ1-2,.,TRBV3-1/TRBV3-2,TGTGCCAGCAGCCCCGGACCTGACAGGTACTATGGCTACACCTTC,CASSPGPDRYYGYTF
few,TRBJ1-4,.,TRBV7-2,TGTGCCAGCAGCTTGGGGAACTTAAATGAAAAACTGTTTTTT,CASSLGNLNEKLFF
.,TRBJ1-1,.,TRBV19,TGTGCCAGTAGTAATCCGGGACAAGGGGTCCCTGAAGCTTTCTTT,CASSNPGQGVPEAFF
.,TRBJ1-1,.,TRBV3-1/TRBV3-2,TGTGCCAGCAGCCGCCCCACCCGGAGCACTGAAGCTTTCTTT,CASSRPTRSTEAFF
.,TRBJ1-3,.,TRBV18,TGTGCCAGCTCACCGCCAGGGCTCTCTGGAAACACCATATATTTT,CASSPPGLSGNTIYF